These 18 T cell receptor beta chains share one sample of origin, sequenced in a study of blood T cell repertoires in COVID-19. Clones were read by immunoSEQ multiplex PCR, and TCRdb kept only the in-frame ones, dropping some. The sample includes about 170,000 clones, around four fifths of them seen just once. The sequenced sample was peripheral blood. These receptors all stem from a woman aged 55-75 years with acute or convalescent COVID-19.

This clone was counted only a few times. The CDR3 DNA is TGTGCCAGCAGTCCCGACAGGGTAACCTCCTATAATTCACCCCTCCACTTT. This encodes CASSPDRVTSYNSPLHF. V and J are TRBV6-6 and TRBJ1-6, with TRBD1 matching over 7 bases. CDR3 length: 17 residues. The germline CDR1 and CDR2 sequences are MNHNY and SVGAGI (reference sequence). Germline trimming cut 5 bases from V and 0 bases from J; bases unmatched to any gene: 7.

The V gene is TRBV29-1, the J gene TRBJ1-4; D not resolved. Between the trimmed V and J ends, which lost 6 bases and 6 bases, there was a span of 14 bases. The CDR3 consists of 13 residues. The germline CDR1 and CDR2 sequences are SQVTM and ANQGSEA. The chain's CDR3 is CSVAGRSHEKLFF. CDR3 DNA sequence: TGCAGCGTGGCGGGGAGGTCACATGAAAAACTGTTTTTT.

The chain uses TRBV28 and TRBJ1-1; weak D call: TRBD1 (6 bases). The CDR3 has 12 residues. Trimming left V 1 base short and J 7 bases short, with 7 bases between. Germline V CDR1 and CDR2: MDHEN, SYDVKM. CDR3 DNA: TGTGCCAGCAGTTTATTGGACAGTGAAGCTTTCTTT. This gives the protein CASSLLDSEAFF.

The genes are TRBV30 and TRBJ1-3, with D possibly matching TRBD1 (6 bases). The CDR3 is 14 residues long. CDR1 and CDR2 from the germline V gene are GTSNPN and SVGIG (reference sequence). Trimming cost V 1 base and J 0 bases, with 7 bases left between them. The CDR3 DNA sequence: TGTGCCTGGAGTGGACAGGTCTCTGGAAACACCATATATTTT. This encodes CAWSGQVSGNTIYF.

The chain's CDR3 is CASSLLVRGGSGANVLTF. CDR3 coding DNA: TGTGCCAGCAGTTTACTTGTAAGGGGAGGGTCTGGGGCCAACGTCCTGACTTTC. The genes are TRBV27 and TRBJ2-6; 7 nucleotides line up with TRBD2. The CDR3 is made up of 18 amino acids. Germline V gene data show CDR1 as MNHEY and CDR2 as SMNVEV (reference sequence). The junction had 8 bases not matched to a gene; V was cut back by 2 bases and J by 1 base.

This rearrangement joins TRBV5-1 to TRBJ2-1, with 12 bases that match TRBD2. The CDR3 totals 15 residues. Germline CDR1 is SGHRS and CDR2 is YFSETQ. The V and J ends lost 3 bases and 7 bases, in that order; junction bases with no gene match: 5. CDR3 in amino acids: CASSSTSGGGNEQFF. The CDR3 DNA sequence: TGCGCCAGCAGCTCGACTAGCGGGGGTGGGAATGAGCAGTTCTTC.

CDR3 residues: CATSRIGVREIYEQYF. CDR3 nucleotide sequence: TGTGCCACCAGCAGAATCGGCGTGAGGGAGATCTACGAGCAGTACTTC. J is TRBJ2-7 and V is TRBV15, with a weak D call TRBD2 (5 bases). Trimming pared 2 bases from V and 3 bases from J, leaving 17 bases between. CDR3 length: 16 residues. Germline V gives CDR1 LNHNV, CDR2 YYDKDF (reference sequence).

This chain joins TRBV5-1 and TRBJ2-5; TRBD2 is a possible D gene (7 bases). This CDR3 is built from 17 residues. From germline, CDR1 is SGHRS and CDR2 YFSETQ. Trimming took off 4 bases at V and 1 base at J, with 20 bases between the two ends. CDR3 protein: CASSPGGLLAGQETQYF. The DNA for the CDR3 is TGCGCCAGCAGCCCGGGGGGCCTACTAGCTGGCCAAGAGACCCAGTACTTC.

Here the CDR3 DNA reads TGTGCCAGTAGTGTGCAGGGCACAGATACGCAGTATTTT. This sequence encodes CASSVQGTDTQYF. This chain joins TRBV19 and TRBJ2-3; D is unresolved. Trimming stripped 5 bases from V and 1 base from J, with 7 bases between. Germline V gives CDR1 LNHDA, CDR2 SQIVND (reference sequence). The CDR3 covers 13 residues. The variable domain in full, completed from reference TRBV19 and TRBJ2-3, reads DGGITQSPKYLFRKEGQNVTLSCEQNLNHDAMYWYRQDPGQGLRLIYYSQIVNDFQKGDIAEGYSVSREKKESFPLTVTSAQKNPTAFYLCASSVQGTDTQYFGPGTRLTVL.

The V and J genes are TRBV5-1 and TRBJ1-6, with D maybe TRBD1 (5 bases). The V end lost 0 bases, the J end lost 10 bases, and 5 bases lay between the germline ends. The CDR3 covers 12 residues. Germline values: CDR1 SGHRS, CDR2 YFSETQ. CDR3 protein: CASSLEGSPLHF. The CDR3 DNA reads TGCGCCAGCAGCTTGGAGGGGTCACCCCTCCACTTT.

This chain connects TRBV5-1 to TRBJ1-1; possible D gene TRBD1, 6 bases. The CDR3 sequence is 14 residues long. Between the trimmed V and J ends, which lost 4 bases and 0 bases, there was a span of 10 bases. The germline V gene encodes CDR1 SGHRS and CDR2 YFSETQ. The CDR3 DNA reads TGCGCCAGCAGCCGTGGACAGTTGAACACTGAAGCTTTCTTT. Protein sequence: CASSRGQLNTEAFF.

This clone was recorded a few times. The chain uses TRBV20-1 and TRBJ1-1; 8 bases align to TRBD1. Germline CDR1 is DFQATT and CDR2 is SNEGSKA (reference sequence). Losses at the gene ends were 5 bases for V and 7 bases for J; bases not matched to a gene: 3. This CDR3 is 11 amino acids long. The CDR3 DNA follows: TGCAGTGCTGGACAGGGAATTGAAGCTTTCTTT. It codes for CSAGQGIEAFF.

This sequence joins TRBV12-3 or TRBV12-4 and TRBJ2-5; a weak D match, TRBD2 (6 bases). Deletions cut 6 bases from V and 3 bases from J, with 11 bases between. The length of the CDR3 is 13 residues. The CDR3 loop reads CASRAGLEETQYF. CDR3 DNA sequence: TGTGCCAGCAGGGCGGGACTGGAAGAGACCCAGTACTTC.

A word on this clone: The junction departs from germline at one end; a sequencing error may be responsible. The chain has TRBV7-7 and TRBJ2-3; 13 nucleotides agree with TRBD2. Per the germline V gene, CDR1 is SSHAT and CDR2 is FNYEAQ (reference sequence). The CDR3 length is 16 residues. Here the CDR3 reads CASSPGLAGGTDTQYF. The CDR3, as DNA: TGTGCTAGCAGCCCAGGACTAGCGGGGGGCACAGATACGCAGTATTTT. The entire variable domain, with the rest obtained from reference TRBV7-7 and TRBJ2-3, is as follows: GAGVSQSPRYKVTKRGQDVTLRCDPISSHATLYWYQQALGQGPEFLTYFNYEAQPDKSGLPSDRFSAERPEGSISTLTIQRTEQRDSAMYRCASSPGLAGGTDTQYFGPGTRLTVL.

This chain uses TRBV24-1 with TRBJ1-6; tentative D call: TRBD1 (6 bases). Looked up from germline, CDR1 is KGHDR and CDR2 is SFDVKD. CDR3 length: 14 residues. Trimming left V 5 bases short and J 7 bases short, with 11 bases between. CDR3 in amino acids: CATSGTGLNSPLHF. The CDR3, as DNA: TGTGCCACCAGTGGAACAGGGCTCAATTCACCCCTCCACTTT.

The chain couples TRBV13 to TRBJ2-7; 14 bases map to TRBD2. Unmatched junction bases numbered 17, after V lost 1 base and J lost 0 bases. CDR3 length: 22 residues. The germline CDR1 and CDR2 sequences are PRHDT and FYEKMQ (reference sequence). The CDR3 region has the DNA TGTGCCAGCAGCTTAGTCAGATTTAGGATGGGACTAGCGGGGGTTCTCTCCTACGAGCAGTACTTC. Residues: CASSLVRFRMGLAGVLSYEQYF.

V usage is TRBV7-2 and J usage is TRBJ2-7; 10 bases agree with TRBD1. The CDR3 runs to 18 residues. Germline values: CDR1 SGHTA, CDR2 FQGNSA. V shed 2 bases, J shed 1 base, and the junction held 11 bases outside the gene matches. The CDR3 coding sequence is TGTGCCAGCAGCTTAACCCCGGGACAGGGGAGGGGGTCCTACGAGCAGTACTTC. It is translated as CASSLTPGQGRGSYEQYF.

The chain joins TRBV5-1 to TRBJ2-3, with 8 bases matching TRBD1. The CDR3 spans 16 residues. After removal of 1 base from V and 4 bases from J, the junction contained 8 bases not matched to a gene. Germline CDR1 reads SGHRS; CDR2 reads YFSETQ. CDR3 protein: CASSLSRAGGADTQYF. CDR3 in DNA: TGCGCCAGCAGCTTGTCCCGCGCAGGGGGCGCAGATACGCAGTATTTT.